These 28 T cell receptor beta chains originate from one sample sequenced in a study of identifying expanded T cells in peripheral blood. The data were produced by immunoSEQ multiplex PCR, yet TCRdb's version contains in-frame clones alone and is incomplete. The sample has tens of thousands of clones, 70% to 90% seen once; the top ten hold under 6%. Sequenced input: blood. These receptors originate from a person aged 18-70 years in good health.

The V and J genes are TRBV19 and TRBJ2-1, with TRBD2 matching 14 bases. Per germline, CDR1 LNHDA and CDR2 SQIVND (reference sequence). Trimming removed 4 bases from V and 4 bases from J; junction bases left unmatched: 0. The CDR3 length is 15 residues. CDR3: CASSRLAGGYNEQFF. CDR3 coding DNA: TGTGCCAGTAGTAGACTAGCGGGGGGGTACAATGAGCAGTTCTTC.

CDR3 in DNA: TGTGCCAGTAGTATCCCCAACAGGGAGCATGGCTACACCTTC. Its translation is CASSIPNREHGYTF. The chain recombines TRBV19 with TRBJ1-2, with D maybe TRBD1 (6 bases). V lost 3 bases and J lost 6, with 14 bases in between. Per the germline V gene, CDR1 is LNHDA and CDR2 is SQIVND (reference sequence). CDR3 length: 14 amino acids.

The chain combines TRBV29-1 with TRBJ2-2; no clear D. Per germline, CDR1 SQVTM and CDR2 ANQGSEA. Trimming pared 4 bases from V and 2 bases from J, leaving 14 bases between. There are 15 residues in the CDR3. CDR3 sequence: CSVGSITVNTGELFF. The CDR3 DNA is TGCAGCGTTGGGTCCATTACGGTAAACACCGGGGAGCTGTTTTTT.

V usage is TRBV10-1 and J usage is TRBJ1-2; 10 bases align to TRBD1. Germline lookup yields CDR1 WNHNN and CDR2 SYGVQD (reference sequence). The V segment lost 6 bases and the J segment 6 bases; nucleotides outside the gene matches: 7. This CDR3 spans 14 amino acids. CDR3 sequence: CASSERGTGDGYTF. DNA for the CDR3: TGCGCCAGCAGCGAGAGGGGGACAGGGGATGGCTACACCTTC.

This sequence joins TRBV13 and TRBJ1-2; tentatively, D is TRBD1 (5 bases). Between the trimmed V and J ends, which lost 7 bases and 1 base, there was a span of 13 bases. This CDR3 has 14 amino acids. The V gene's germline CDR1 is PRHDT and CDR2 FYEKMQ (reference sequence). The CDR3 loop reads CASTAPGNNYGYTF. CDR3 sequence (DNA): TGTGCCAGCACCGCCCCAGGGAATAACTATGGCTACACCTTC.

This chain links TRBV6-6 with TRBJ1-4; D uncertain. Germline V gene data show CDR1 as MNHNY and CDR2 as SVGAGI (reference sequence). CDR3 length equals 14 residues. Trimming took 6 bases from V and 7 from J, leaving 15 bases between them. The CDR3 DNA sequence: TGTGCCAGCAGGGTGACTCCAGAAGGTGAAAAACTGTTTTTT. It encodes CASRVTPEGEKLFF.

The chain couples TRBV5-1 to TRBJ2-2, with D perhaps matching TRBD1 or TRBD2 (6 bases each). V gave up 1 base and J gave up 6 bases, with 16 bases separating them. This CDR3 is built from 16 residues. The germline gives CDR1 SGHRS, CDR2 YFSETQ. The CDR3 sequence: CASSLFGGEGAGELFF. The DNA of the CDR3 is TGCGCCAGCAGCTTGTTCGGGGGCGAGGGGGCCGGGGAGCTGTTTTTT. The complete variable domain, with remaining parts taken from reference TRBV5-1 and TRBJ2-2, reads KAGVTQTPRYLIKTRGQQVTLSCSPISGHRSVSWYQQTPGQGLQFLFEYFSETQRNKGNFPGRFSGRQFSNSRSEMNVSTLELGDSALYLCASSLFGGEGAGELFFGEGSRLTVL.

CDR3 protein: CATSPTGGADTQYF. The CDR3 DNA sequence: TGTGCCACCAGCCCCACAGGTGGTGCAGATACGCAGTATTTT. The rearrangement uses TRBV15 and TRBJ2-3; D possibly corresponds to TRBD1 (5 bases). CDR3 size: 14 residues. V lost 5 bases and J 4 bases, leaving 13 bases between the germline ends. The germline V gene has CDR1 LNHNV and CDR2 YYDKDF (reference sequence).

The J gene is TRBJ2-7, the V gene TRBV6-5; D is unresolved. The CDR3 length is 11 residues. V gave up 4 bases and J gave up 9 bases, with 10 bases separating them. Germline-derived CDR1 and CDR2 are MNHEY and SVGAGI. The chain's CDR3 is CASSSSVGQYF. DNA of the CDR3: TGTGCCAGCAGTTCCAGCGTAGGGCAGTACTTC.

In DNA, the CDR3 is TGTGCCAGCAGTGAAGGAGGACTTCTTAATGAAAAACTGTTTTTT. Protein: CASSEGGLLNEKLFF. The V call is TRBV6-1, the J call TRBJ1-4; the D is unclear. The CDR3 has 15 amino acids. The germline gives CDR1 MNHNS, CDR2 SASEGT. Trimming took off 1 base at V and 4 bases at J, with 10 bases between the two ends.

This chain connects TRBV5-5 to TRBJ1-4; the D is unclear. The V end was cut by 0 bases, the J end by 7 bases, with 10 bases between. Per germline, CDR1 SGHKS and CDR2 YYEKEE (reference sequence). The length of the CDR3 is 14 residues. The CDR3 DNA follows: TGTGCCAGCAGCTTGGACAGAAGAGCTGAAAAACTGTTTTTT. As protein: CASSLDRRAEKLFF.

The chain uses TRBV29-1 and TRBJ1-3, with D possibly TRBD1 on 5 matching bases. Germline-derived CDR1 and CDR2 are SQVTM and ANQGSEA. The CDR3 is 15 residues long. V was trimmed by 6 bases and J by 0 bases, leaving 15 bases between them. The CDR3 is CSVAPRQFSGNTIYF. The CDR3 DNA follows: TGCAGCGTGGCCCCGAGACAGTTCTCTGGAAACACCATATATTTT.

This chain links TRBV19 with TRBJ1-1, with 8 bases identical to TRBD1. This CDR3 has 14 amino acids. Germline CDR1 and CDR2: LNHDA and SQIVND (reference sequence). The V gene end was trimmed by 3 bases and the J gene end by 5 bases; junction bases not matched to a gene: 5. CDR3 sequence reads: CASSIFNRGTEAFF. The CDR3 nucleotides are TGTGCCAGTAGTATTTTCAACAGGGGGACTGAAGCTTTCTTT.

The chain is built from TRBV5-6 and TRBJ1-5, with D perhaps matching TRBD1 (6 bases). Germline V gene sequence: CDR1 SGHDT, CDR2 YYEEEE. This CDR3 is built from 13 residues. V lost 4 bases to trimming and J lost 7 bases, with 12 bases between them. CDR3 bases: TGTGCCAGCAGCATACAGGGAGGACAGCCCCAGCATTTT. This gives the protein CASSIQGGQPQHF.

V usage is TRBV29-1 and J usage is TRBJ1-1; 10 bases are shared with TRBD1. The V and J ends lost 4 bases and 11 bases, in that order; junction bases with no gene match: 10. The V gene's germline CDR1 is SQVTM and CDR2 ANQGSEA. The CDR3 totals 13 residues. CDR3 amino acids: CSVAGGQGIWAFF. The CDR3 DNA reads as TGCAGCGTTGCGGGGGGACAGGGGATTTGGGCTTTCTTT.

In DNA form, the CDR3 reads TGTGCCAGCAGCTTATGGTTTACTAGCGGCAACAATGAGCAGTTCTTC. Protein sequence: CASSLWFTSGNNEQFF. The rearrangement joins TRBV7-9 to TRBJ2-1, with TRBD2 matching 8 bases. The CDR3 runs 16 residues. Germline V gene data show CDR1 as SEHNR and CDR2 as FQNEAQ (reference sequence). Losses at the gene ends were 2 bases for V and 5 bases for J; bases not matched to a gene: 8.

V is TRBV29-1 and J is TRBJ2-2; maybe TRBD1 (6 bases). CDR1 is SQVTM, CDR2 ANQGSEA, per germline. CDR3 length: 14 residues. The V end was cut by 3 bases, the J end by 0 bases, with 8 bases between. The CDR3 region has the DNA TGCAGCGTTGAGAGACAGGCGAACACCGGGGAGCTGTTTTTT. It specifies CSVERQANTGELFF.

The chain links TRBV7-2 to TRBJ2-3; D is unclear. CDR1 is SGHTA and CDR2 is FQGNSA in the germline V gene. With 1 base removed from V and 6 bases from J, the gap between germline ends came to 14 bases. There are 15 residues in the CDR3. CDR3 region: CASSLESSPPDTQYF. The DNA of the CDR3 is TGTGCCAGCAGCTTAGAGAGCTCCCCCCCGGATACGCAGTATTTT.

The chain links TRBV5-1 to TRBJ2-3, with D unclear. This CDR3 contains 15 residues. V was clipped by 1 base and J by 2 bases, with 11 bases between them. Germline V lookup: CDR1 SGHRS, CDR2 YFSETQ. CDR3 bases: TGCGCCAGCAGCTTGAGAGGTCAAACCACAGATACGCAGTATTTT. Translated, it gives CASSLRGQTTDTQYF.

This chain links TRBV5-1 with TRBJ1-2; 7 bases align to TRBD1. There are 14 residues in the CDR3. Germline lookup yields CDR1 SGHRS and CDR2 YFSETQ. The ends lost 3 bases at V and 0 bases at J; junction bases unmatched: 2. The CDR3, as DNA: TGCGCCAGCAGCTCGGACAGGCCTAACTATGGCTACACCTTC. Its translation is CASSSDRPNYGYTF.

The chain employs TRBV5-1 and TRBJ1-4, with 7 bases that match TRBD1. V lost 6 bases and J lost 3; bases outside the gene matches: 5. The CDR3 length is 14 residues. The V gene's germline CDR1 is SGHRS and CDR2 YFSETQ. CDR3: CASNSGTANEKLFF. The CDR3 DNA reads as TGCGCCAGCAATTCCGGGACAGCTAATGAAAAACTGTTTTTT.

The V gene is TRBV4-1, the J gene TRBJ1-3, with D possibly being TRBD1 (6 bases). V shed 6 bases and J shed 2 bases, with 14 bases lying between them. The V gene's germline CDR1 is MGHRA and CDR2 YSYEKL. This CDR3 spans 15 amino acids. The DNA for the CDR3 is TGCGCCAGCAGTCCCGACAGGCAGACTGGAAACACCATATATTTT. Translation: CASSPDRQTGNTIYF.

The gene calls are TRBV19 and TRBJ1-1; the D is unclear. V lost 5 bases and J 6 bases, leaving 16 bases between the germline ends. Germline loops: CDR1 LNHDA, CDR2 SQIVND (reference sequence). This CDR3 has 14 residues. CDR3 amino acids: CASSGPIVGPEAFF. The CDR3 DNA follows: TGTGCCAGTAGTGGGCCCATTGTCGGCCCTGAAGCTTTCTTT.

V gene TRBV7-6 combines with J gene TRBJ2-5; D gene uncertain. The CDR3 has 15 residues. Trimming took 5 bases from V and 3 from J, leaving 16 bases between them. The germline CDR1 and CDR2 sequences are SGHVS and FNYEAQ. In DNA form, the CDR3 reads TGTGCCAGCAGCCCCCCTTATGGAACAGAAGAGACCCAGTACTTC. It specifies CASSPPYGTEETQYF.

The chain has TRBV7-9 and TRBJ1-1; D call uncertain. The germline CDR1 and CDR2 sequences are SEHNR and FQNEAQ (reference sequence). This CDR3 has 13 residues. V was clipped by 5 bases and J by 1 base, with 8 bases between them. The CDR3 region is CASSLDQNTEAFF. The CDR3 coding sequence is TGTGCCAGCAGCCTAGATCAGAACACTGAAGCTTTCTTT.

This rearrangement joins TRBV5-1 to TRBJ2-7; tentatively, D is TRBD1 (5 bases). Deletions cut 1 base from V and 3 bases from J, with 14 bases between. The CDR3 sequence is 15 residues long. Germline V CDR1 and CDR2: SGHRS, YFSETQ. The CDR3 protein is CASSLQGGANYEQYF. Here the CDR3 DNA reads TGCGCCAGCAGCTTGCAGGGTGGGGCAAACTACGAGCAGTACTTC.

A single count supports this clone. V is TRBV18 and J is TRBJ1-1, with D hard to call. Germline V gives CDR1 KGHSH, CDR2 LQKENI. V lost 0 bases to trimming and J lost 5 bases, with 7 bases between them. The CDR3 consists of 13 residues. This CDR3 reads CASSPPDQTEAFF. CDR3 nucleotides: TGTGCCAGCTCACCACCGGACCAAACTGAAGCTTTCTTT.

This clone was counted a single time. The chain employs TRBV18 and TRBJ2-1; D is unclear. Trimming removed 6 bases at V and 3 bases at J, with 9 bases between. The CDR3 consists of 13 residues. Per germline, CDR1 KGHSH and CDR2 LQKENI. The CDR3 DNA reads as TGTGCCAGCTCGAAAGACAACTACAATGAGCAGTTCTTC. It is translated as CASSKDNYNEQFF.